The 16 T cell receptor beta chains in this list originate from one sample, sequenced in a study of blood T cells in healthy people across ages. Then a second PCR, running about 6 to 12 cycles, was carried out with a sample-barcoded 5' primer and a J-beta primer mix. TCRdb re-called the 5' RACE reads through MiXCR, storing one row per CDR3 protein. The sample records 1,500,000 or so distinct CDR3 sequences, approximately 42% being singletons. The material sequenced was blood. The receptors originated from a woman in her late teens or twenties in good health.

This clonotype was seen more than once but under ten times. The chain recombines TRBV9 with TRBJ2-1; D unclear. Between the trimmed V and J ends, which lost 3 bases and 6 bases, there was a span of 7 bases. The CDR3 totals 12 residues. CDR1 is SGDLS, CDR2 YYNGEE, per germline. CDR3 amino acids: CASSAVGNEQFF. CDR3 in DNA: TGTGCCAGCAGCGCAGTAGGCAATGAGCAGTTCTTC. The full variable domain, in which reference TRBV9 and TRBJ2-1 provide the parts outside the CDR3, is DSGVTQTPKHLITATGQRVTLRCSPRSGDLSVYWYQQSLDQGLQFLIQYYNGEERAKGNILERFSAQQFPDLHSELNLSSLELGDSALYFCASSAVGNEQFFGPGTRLTVL.

The chain combines TRBV4-1 with TRBJ2-6; TRBD1 agrees at 7 bases. Germline-derived CDR1 and CDR2 are MGHRA and YSYEKL. With V trimmed by 1 base and J by 4 bases, 4 bases remained unmatched. This CDR3 region has 16 residues. CDR3 nucleotide sequence: TGCGCCAGCAGCCAAGGAACAGGGGCCGGGGCCAACGTCCTGACTTTC. Protein: CASSQGTGAGANVLTF.

V and J are TRBV20-1 and TRBJ2-7, with 7 bases identical to TRBD1. CDR3 length: 15 residues. V lost 3 bases, J lost 2 bases, and 10 bases stayed unmatched. Germline values: CDR1 DFQATT, CDR2 SNEGSKA (reference sequence). CDR3 loop: CSASKPRQGPYEQYF. The CDR3, as DNA: TGCAGTGCTAGTAAGCCACGACAGGGTCCCTACGAGCAGTACTTC.

This chain links TRBV11-3 with TRBJ2-3; 10 nucleotides match TRBD2. The V gene end was trimmed by 5 bases and the J gene end by 4 bases; junction bases not matched to a gene: 3. The CDR3 contains 14 residues. Germline-derived CDR1 and CDR2 are SGHNT and YENEEA. This CDR3 reads CASSTSGAADTQYF. CDR3 nucleotide sequence: TGTGCCAGCAGCACTAGCGGGGCTGCAGATACGCAGTATTTT.

In this sample, this clonotype turned up a few times. The gene calls are TRBV6-1 and TRBJ2-7; weak D call: TRBD1 (5 bases). V was shortened by 0 bases and J by 1 base, with 13 bases between the two germline ends. This CDR3 has 16 amino acids. Germline loops: CDR1 MNHNS, CDR2 SASEGT. As DNA, the CDR3 is TGTGCCAGCAGTGAAGCGCTTAGAACAGGATCCTACGAGCAGTACTTC. This gives the protein CASSEALRTGSYEQYF.

V usage is TRBV6-2 or TRBV6-3 and J usage is TRBJ2-1; 12 nucleotides align to TRBD2. Per the germline V gene, CDR1 is MNHEY and CDR2 is SVGEGT. This CDR3 contains 18 residues. V shed 2 bases and J 8 bases; nucleotides not matched to a gene: 13. CDR3 loop: CASSYPLDASGRADEQFF. The CDR3 DNA follows: TGTGCCAGCAGTTACCCCCTGGACGCTAGCGGGAGGGCTGATGAGCAGTTCTTC.

The chain couples TRBV4-3 to TRBJ2-3; 8 bases are shared with TRBD2. J was trimmed by 4 bases and V by 0 bases; bases with no gene match: 9. CDR1 is LGHNA, CDR2 YSLEER, per germline. The CDR3 runs 17 residues. CDR3 DNA sequence: TGCGCCAGCAGCCAAGATAGGTGGCGGGAGGTACCAGATACGCAGTATTTT. Its protein is CASSQDRWREVPDTQYF.

As DNA, the CDR3 is TGTGCCAGCAGTCCCGAAACACGGGGTGGCTACACCTTC. Its protein is CASSPETRGGYTF. This rearrangement joins TRBV6-6 to TRBJ1-2; no firm D call. CDR1 and CDR2 from the germline V gene are MNHNY and SVGAGI (reference sequence). This CDR3 has 13 residues. V was shortened by 5 bases and J by 7 bases, with 14 bases between the two germline ends.

The table lists this clonotype with a count of one. This chain connects TRBV7-9 to TRBJ1-1; TRBD1 is a possible D gene (5 bases). The CDR3 sequence is 15 residues long. Trimming removed 5 bases from V and 0 bases from J, with 13 bases in between. The germline V gene encodes CDR1 SEHNR and CDR2 FQNEAQ (reference sequence). The CDR3 region has the DNA TGTGCCAGCAGCCCAGGGAGGGTGATGAACACTGAAGCTTTCTTT. Amino acid sequence: CASSPGRVMNTEAFF.

J is TRBJ1-1 and V is TRBV5-1, with D hard to call. The V gene lost 1 base and the J gene lost 7 bases, with 11 bases spanning the gap. Looked up from germline, CDR1 is SGHRS and CDR2 is YFSETQ. The CDR3 has 13 amino acids. The CDR3 nucleotides are TGCGCCAGCAGCTTGAATCCAGGCAGTGAAGCTTTCTTT. This sequence encodes CASSLNPGSEAFF.

This clonotype was detected a few times. In nucleotides, the CDR3 is TGCAGTGCTCCGGGACTAGCGGGGGGCACCAATGAGCAGTTCTTC. Amino acid sequence: CSAPGLAGGTNEQFF. This chain links TRBV20-1 with TRBJ2-1; 15 bases fit TRBD2. Germline CDR1 is DFQATT and CDR2 is SNEGSKA (reference sequence). The CDR3 is made up of 15 amino acids. V shed 5 bases, J shed 6 bases, and the junction held 5 bases outside the gene matches.

There are a few counts of this clonotype. The chain is built from TRBV5-5 and TRBJ1-2; D is undetermined. V gave up 0 bases and J gave up 0 bases, with 15 bases separating them. This CDR3 has 17 amino acids. Germline V lookup: CDR1 SGHKS, CDR2 YYEKEE (reference sequence). CDR3 bases: TGTGCCAGCAGCTTGGGCGCCGGCAAGCCCCCTAACTATGGCTACACCTTC. Its translation: CASSLGAGKPPNYGYTF.

The rearrangement uses TRBV11-3 and TRBJ2-1; 7 bases are a match to TRBD2. Germline CDR1 is SGHNT and CDR2 is YENEEA. V was pared by 4 bases and J by 0 bases, with 12 bases of the junction left unmatched. The CDR3 contains 18 residues. CDR3 sequence reads: CASSWSPSGESSYNEQFF. The CDR3 DNA sequence: TGTGCCAGCAGCTGGTCCCCTAGCGGAGAAAGCTCCTACAATGAGCAGTTCTTC. The complete variable domain, with remaining parts taken from reference TRBV11-3 and TRBJ2-1, reads EAGVVQSPRYKIIEKKQPVAFWCNPISGHNTLYWYLQNLGQGPELLIRYENEEAVDDSQLPKDRFSAERLKGVDSTLKIQPAELGDSAVYLCASSWSPSGESSYNEQFFGPGTRLTVL.

This clonotype was seen a few times. V and J are TRBV4-3 and TRBJ1-1; a weak D match, TRBD1 (6 bases). Germline CDR1 reads LGHNA; CDR2 reads YSLEER. The CDR3 spans 17 residues. With 1 base removed from V and 0 bases from J, the gap between germline ends came to 15 bases. The CDR3 is CASSQVTGHLLNTEAFF. Here the CDR3 DNA reads TGCGCCAGCAGCCAAGTTACAGGGCACCTGCTGAACACTGAAGCTTTCTTT.

This sequence joins TRBV27 and TRBJ1-2; a weak D match, TRBD1 (6 bases). CDR1 and CDR2 from the germline V gene are MNHEY and SMNVEV (reference sequence). The CDR3 runs 15 residues. Trimming removed 0 bases from V and 2 bases from J, with 10 bases in between. This CDR3 is CASSLSGATNYGYTF. The CDR3 coding sequence is TGTGCCAGCAGTTTATCGGGGGCAACGAACTATGGCTACACCTTC.

The chain links TRBV27 to TRBJ2-1, with TRBD2 identical over 11 bases. The J call may be incorrect, as the DNA end agrees better with TRBJ2-7. This CDR3 has 17 amino acids. CDR1 and CDR2 (germline): MNHEY, SMNVEV (reference sequence). This chain's CDR3 is CASSFLRSGRAYNEQYF. CDR3 coding DNA: TGTGCCAGCAGTTTTCTCCGTAGCGGGAGGGCCTACAATGAGCAGTACTTC.